This T cell receptor (beta chain) was recorded in a study of T cell changes during pregnancy in multiple sclerosis. Sequencing was performed with immunoSEQ multiplex PCR; in TCRdb, only in-frame clones are kept and a portion is missing. The top ten hold about 17% of the sample, which has over 9,000 clones, 75% to 85% seen once. The CDR3 is 15 amino acids. Per germline, CDR1 MNHEY and CDR2 SMNVEV (reference sequence). V lost 2 bases, J lost 4 bases, and 14 bases lay in between. The chain joins TRBV27 to TRBJ1-2; TRBD1 is a possible D gene (6 bases). The origin of this receptor is a female donor in good health, enrolled as a control in a pregnancy study. The sample was CD8+ T cells from peripheral blood mononuclear cells, taken in the third trimester of pregnancy. CDR3 nucleotide sequence: TGTGCCAGCAGTTTAACTCTCGCGGGGGCCTATGGCTACACCTTC. It encodes CASSLTLAGAYGYTF.